This TCR beta chain was recorded in a study of CD8 T cells in Susac syndrome (dated by TCRdb to the late 2010s). For the wider study: Of the Susac syndrome patients who were sequenced, about eight were in clinical remission while about six had clinically active disease. At blood withdrawal, Susac syndrome patients were either therapy-naive, taking corticosteroids (in some cases with IVIg as well), or taking IVIg alone. The study used repertoire sequencing to test whether antigen drove CD8+ T cell activation and differentiation in Susac syndrome. The clonality of the CD8+ T cell repertoire was compared across approximately 12 healthy donors, about 14 Susac syndrome patients and around 16 multiple sclerosis patients.

A remark on this clonotype: No cognate antigen has been identified for it. No much larger clone is present one base from it, and per-base qualities are unavailable.

RNA was extracted with the RNeasy kit and about 0.5 to 1 ug was reverse transcribed using random hexamers. The immunoSEQ multiplex PCR assay, which covers 54 Vbeta and 13 Jbeta segments, was used to amplify TCR beta CDR3 regions. PCR amplification bias was corrected using a synthetic template baseline for primer optimization and computational correction. On the study's bioinformatics: Reads were annotated to V, D and J genes per IMGT and analyzed with immunoSEQ Analyzer, keeping only productive sequences. Clonality was calculated as one minus the Shannon entropy normalized by log2 of the number of productive unique sequences. Public and private clones were assessed among the 100 most prevalent clones of each patient and control. A clone was defined as Susac-specific if it was absent from the healthy and MS cohorts, from some 1,100 published viral clones and from other ImmuneACCESS disease sequences. TCRdb applied fastp at Q25 and MiXCR to the public reads, then kept only in-frame beta chains. Each CDR3 protein appears once, grouped with its most common genes and DNA. The V and J calls and clone size are TCRdb's, not the authors'. The sample yields around 53,000 distinct CDR3 sequences; about 95% were counted once. The ten largest clones represent 0.75% of the sample.

Beyond this particular receptor, the publication reports: The number of individuals in the TCR sequencing and HLA analysis was recognized as being relatively small. Looking at Susac-specific public clones, the researchers identified approximately 15 in the total CD8+ repertoire and roughly five in the CD8+ TEMRA repertoire. Susac syndrome CD8+ repertoires showed clonal expansion, highest in CD8+ TEMRA cells and greater in clinically active than remitting patients.

Peripheral blood CD8+ and CD4+ T cells from healthy donors, Susac syndrome patients and multiple sclerosis patients were profiled using high-throughput TCR beta sequencing. Recently defined diagnostic criteria for definite or probable disease were met by the Susac syndrome patients. Bulk CD8+ and CD4+ T cells were purified magnetically by negative isolation, whereas CD8+ TEMRA cells were enriched by FACS. Blood was collected in EDTA tubes and processed within 24 hours, with PBMCs isolated through density gradient centrifugation. PBMCs intended for TCR sequencing were frozen in liquid nitrogen and were later thawed in a 37 degrees C water bath. Purity of sorted or isolated CD4+, CD8+ and CD8+ TEMRA cells was at least 90%. For this chain, trimming is 4 bases at the V end and 4 bases at the J end, and the number of junction bases without a gene match is 8. Measured from the cysteine to the phenylalanine, the CDR3 is 15 residues long. This entry keeps only the CDR3 DNA: 45 bases, framed from base 1. From the germline V gene, CDR1 is SGHRS and CDR2 is YFSETQ.

The sequence was collected from a human donor with Susac syndrome. The chain links TRBV5-1 with TRBJ2-1, and 7 junctional nucleotides match TRBD2. Sequenced: CD8+ T cells from PBMCs. The nucleotides read TGCGCCAGCAGCGAGGGACTACTCACGTACAATGAGCAGTTCTTC. This encodes CASSEGLLTYNEQFF. With the portions outside the CDR3 filled from the reference TRBV5-1 and TRBJ2-1 genes, the complete variable region becomes KAGVTQTPRYLIKTRGQQVTLSCSPISGHRSVSWYQQTPGQGLQFLFEYFSETQRNKGNFPGRFSGRQFSNSRSEMNVSTLELGDSALYLCASSEGLLTYNEQFFGPGTRLTVL.